The present entry profiles one TCR beta chain with its context. Its target is not known. This specimen belongs to a study of cytomegalovirus exposure and HLA in healthy donors. Study conclusions and caveats: In a later analysis, several top co-occurrence clusters appeared linked to parvovirus B19, influenza, CMV and Epstein-Barr virus.

Germline V gene sequence: CDR1 KGHSH, CDR2 LQKENI. This CDR3 is 14 amino acids long. With 6 bases clipped from V and 13 bases from J, the junction kept 13 bases outside the gene matches. The PCR ran on 60 Vbeta and 13 Jbeta primers. The repertoire was sequenced with immunoSEQ multiplex PCR; TCRdb's copy has only in-frame clones and lacks some. This sample carries about 160,000 clones, with 2.1% going to the ten biggest clones. The sequenced sample consisted of PBMCs. The clonotype was recovered from a young man in good health and CMV-seronegative. The rearrangement uses TRBV18 and TRBJ1-4; the match to TRBD1 covers 8 bases. CDR3 sequence (DNA): TGTGCCAGCTCTCCGGGACAGGATTTTGGTGGACTGTTTTTT. Translating it yields CASSPGQDFGGLFF.